Shown below are 29 T cell receptor beta chains from a single sample sequenced in a study of blood T cell repertoires in COVID-19. Sequencing was performed with immunoSEQ multiplex PCR; in TCRdb, only in-frame clones are kept and a portion is missing. The repertoire holds hundreds of thousands of clones, around 84% seen once, with about a sixth in the top ten. Sequencing used peripheral blood. These receptors were taken from a woman aged 80 or over with active or convalescent COVID-19.

The chain recombines TRBV2 with TRBJ2-5; TRBD2 matches at 7 bases. Per the germline V gene, CDR1 is SNHLY and CDR2 is FYNNEI. V shed 4 bases and J 1 base; nucleotides not matched to a gene: 3. The CDR3 extends over 14 amino acids. The CDR3 protein is CASSVQRGQETQYF. In nucleotides, the CDR3 is TGTGCCAGCAGTGTCCAGCGGGGCCAAGAGACCCAGTACTTC.

The CDR3 region has the DNA TGTGCCAGCAGCTTGGTCGGCGGGAAGTACGAGCAGTACTTC. As protein: CASSLVGGKYEQYF. The chain joins TRBV5-8 to TRBJ2-7; possibly TRBD2 for D (6 bases). The germline V gene has CDR1 SGHTS and CDR2 YDEGEE. CDR3 length: 14 amino acids. Deletions cut 0 bases from V and 4 bases from J, with 11 bases between.

The chain couples TRBV30 to TRBJ2-2; 8 nucleotides match TRBD1. The V gene end was trimmed by 5 bases and the J gene end by 4 bases; junction bases not matched to a gene: 6. Germline V CDR1 and CDR2: GTSNPN, SVGIG (reference sequence). The CDR3 length is 14 residues. The CDR3 DNA is TGTGCCTGGCGCAGGGGGCGGGGCACCGGGGAGCTGTTTTTT. Translated: CAWRRGRGTGELFF.

The chain uses TRBV4-2 and TRBJ2-1; 8 positions match TRBD2. CDR1 is LGHNA, CDR2 YNFKEQ, per germline. The CDR3 contains 18 residues. The J segment lost 6 bases and the V segment lost 3 bases, leaving 16 bases of the junction unmatched. CDR3 nucleotide sequence: TGTGCCAGCAGCCATGCAGCCCTCACTAGCGGAAAACGCAATGAGCAGTTCTTC. Protein sequence: CASSHAALTSGKRNEQFF.

This chain links TRBV7-9 with TRBJ2-5, with 8 positions matching TRBD2. This CDR3 has 13 amino acids. The V gene end was trimmed by 5 bases and the J gene end by 6 bases; junction bases not matched to a gene: 5. Germline CDR1 SEHNR, CDR2 FQNEAQ (reference sequence). For the CDR3, the DNA is TGTGCCAGCAGCCCTGGACTAGCACAGACCCAGTACTTC. Translating it yields CASSPGLAQTQYF. The entire variable domain, with the rest obtained from reference TRBV7-9 and TRBJ2-5, is as follows: DTGVSQNPRHKITKRGQNVTFRCDPISEHNRLYWYRQTLGQGPEFLTYFQNEAQLEKSRLLSDRFSAERPKGSFSTLEIQRTEQGDSAMYLCASSPGLAQTQYFGPGTRLLVL.

This clone was picked up a small number of times. The junction shows a germline mismatch at one end, possibly a read error. Here the CDR3 reads CASLPGLREGFFGYTF. CDR3 coding DNA: TGTGCCAGCTTACCAGGACTCCGGGAAGGGTTCTTCGGCTACACCTTC. The gene calls are TRBV18 and TRBJ1-2; D remains ambiguous. The CDR3 sequence is 16 residues long. Per germline, CDR1 KGHSH and CDR2 LQKENI.

This chain links TRBV7-2 with TRBJ2-7; TRBD2 is a possible D gene (5 bases). V was shortened by 7 bases and J by 3 bases, with 22 bases between the two germline ends. CDR3 size: 16 residues. Per the germline V gene, CDR1 is SGHTA and CDR2 is FQGNSA. The chain's CDR3 is CASTLTGRAGRYEQYF. The CDR3 coding sequence is TGTGCCAGCACCTTGACCGGTCGTGCGGGCCGCTACGAGCAGTACTTC. Variable domain in full (rest from reference TRBV7-2 and TRBJ2-7): GAGVSQSPSNKVTEKGKDVELRCDPISGHTALYWYRQSLGQGLEFLIYFQGNSAPDKSGLPSDRFSAERTGGSVSTLTIQRTQQEDSAVYLCASTLTGRAGRYEQYFGPGTRLTVT.

The chain has TRBV4-3 and TRBJ2-3; 9 positions match TRBD2. Germline trimming cut 4 bases from V and 3 bases from J; bases unmatched to any gene: 5. Looked up from germline, CDR1 is LGHNA and CDR2 is YSLEER. The CDR3 is made up of 15 amino acids. The CDR3 loop is CASSRRTSVTDTQYF. CDR3 DNA sequence: TGCGCCAGCAGCCGGCGGACTAGCGTTACAGATACGCAGTATTTT.

The chain links TRBV11-3 to TRBJ1-1, with D possibly matching TRBD1 (5 bases). Trimming pared 2 bases from V and 3 bases from J, leaving 10 bases between. The CDR3 is 14 residues long. Germline assignment: CDR1 SGHNT and CDR2 YENEEA. CDR3 nucleotide sequence: TGTGCCAGCAGCTTACAGGGAACCGACACTGAAGCTTTCTTT. Translating it yields CASSLQGTDTEAFF.

The chain uses TRBV7-2 and TRBJ2-3; 14 bases match TRBD2. V shed 5 bases and J 5 bases; nucleotides not matched to a gene: 3. Germline assignment: CDR1 SGHTA and CDR2 FQGNSA. The CDR3 runs to 15 residues. The CDR3 spells CASSPTSGRVDTQYF. The CDR3 DNA reads TGTGCCAGCAGCCCGACTAGCGGGAGGGTAGATACGCAGTATTTT.

This clone has just a few counts. The rearrangement joins TRBV5-1 to TRBJ2-7; no firm D call. The germline V and J ends were trimmed by 0 bases and 6 bases, with 10 bases remaining between them. Per germline, CDR1 SGHRS and CDR2 YFSETQ. The CDR3 contains 13 residues. CDR3 residues: CASSLGLRSEQYF. The CDR3 region has the DNA TGCGCCAGCAGCTTGGGACTCAGAAGCGAGCAGTACTTC. Full variable domain (rest looked up from reference TRBV5-1 and TRBJ2-7): KAGVTQTPRYLIKTRGQQVTLSCSPISGHRSVSWYQQTPGQGLQFLFEYFSETQRNKGNFPGRFSGRQFSNSRSEMNVSTLELGDSALYLCASSLGLRSEQYFGPGTRLTVT.

The V and J genes are TRBV12-5 and TRBJ1-1; 9 bases align to TRBD1. Losses at the gene ends were 1 base for V and 4 bases for J; bases not matched to a gene: 4. The CDR3 runs to 15 residues. Germline CDR1 and CDR2: LGHNT and FRNRAP. CDR3 protein: CASGLGQGEGTEAFF. The CDR3, as DNA: TGTGCTAGTGGTTTGGGACAGGGGGAGGGCACTGAAGCTTTCTTT.

V is TRBV11-1 and J is TRBJ2-5; D is uncertain. The CDR3 extends over 13 amino acids. V was pared by 2 bases and J by 3 bases, with 7 bases between. Germline V CDR1 and CDR2: SGHAT, FQDESV (reference sequence). In DNA form, the CDR3 reads TGTGCCAGCAGCTTAATGAGGAAAGAGACCCAGTACTTC. This sequence encodes CASSLMRKETQYF. Combining the CDR3 with reference TRBV11-1 and TRBJ2-5 gives the whole variable domain EAEVAQSPRYKITEKSQAVAFWCDPISGHATLYWYRQILGQGPELLVQFQDESVVDDSQLPKDRFSAERLKGVDSTLKIQPAELGDSAMYLCASSLMRKETQYFGPGTRLLVL.

CDR3 residues: CASSLGPGGQGAEQFF. In DNA, the CDR3 is TGCGCCAGCAGCTTGGGACCGGGGGGTCAAGGGGCAGAGCAGTTCTTC. The rearrangement joins TRBV5-1 to TRBJ2-1; 7 nucleotides agree with TRBD2. The CDR3 sequence is 16 residues long. After removal of 0 bases from V and 10 bases from J, the junction contained 13 bases not matched to a gene. Germline V lookup: CDR1 SGHRS, CDR2 YFSETQ.

The chain combines TRBV4-1 with TRBJ2-1; 7 bases align to TRBD1. The germline V gene encodes CDR1 MGHRA and CDR2 YSYEKL. The CDR3 runs to 17 residues. Unmatched junction bases numbered 9, after V lost 4 bases and J lost 0 bases. CDR3 protein: CASSLLPGQSSYNEQFF. CDR3 nucleotides: TGCGCCAGCAGCCTCCTGCCGGGACAGAGCTCCTACAATGAGCAGTTCTTC.

The rearrangement joins TRBV7-6 to TRBJ2-2; possibly TRBD2 for D (5 bases). Trimming removed 8 bases from V and 0 bases from J, with 10 bases in between. Germline CDR1 SGHVS, CDR2 FNYEAQ. The CDR3 sequence is 14 residues long. Here the CDR3 DNA reads TGTGCCAGCGGTAGCGACGCGAACACCGGGGAGCTGTTTTTT. Its protein product is CASGSDANTGELFF.

The gene calls are TRBV18 and TRBJ2-1; TRBD2 aligns across 7 bases. Germline V gives CDR1 KGHSH, CDR2 LQKENI. The CDR3 runs to 17 residues. V lost 1 base to trimming and J lost 8 bases; unmatched junction nucleotides: 14. In DNA, the CDR3 is TGTGCCAGCTCACCACTCTTGTCTCGGGAAGGGAGGGATGAGCAGTTCTTC. Its translation: CASSPLLSREGRDEQFF.

J is TRBJ2-2 and V is TRBV7-3, with 9 bases identical to TRBD1. CDR1 SGHTA and CDR2 FQGTGA come from the germline V gene. The CDR3 extends over 16 amino acids. V dropped 6 bases and J dropped 1; count of bases not matched to a gene: 6. The CDR3 region has the DNA TGTGCCAGCAGTCTACTGGGACAGGGGAACACCGGGGAGCTGTTTTTT. Its translation is CASSLLGQGNTGELFF.

The chain links TRBV4-2 to TRBJ1-4, with TRBD1 matching 11 bases. Germline values: CDR1 LGHNA, CDR2 YNFKEQ. V was clipped by 0 bases and J by 2 bases; unmatched bases: 8. The length of the CDR3 is 19 residues. CDR3 DNA: TGTGCCAGCAGCCAAGAGGGGACAGGGGGGATTGGCACTAATGAAAAACTGTTTTTT. Amino acid sequence: CASSQEGTGGIGTNEKLFF.

The chain joins TRBV7-6 to TRBJ2-1, with TRBD2 identical over 8 bases. The CDR3 is 15 amino acids. Germline V gene sequence: CDR1 SGHVS, CDR2 FNYEAQ. The junction had 6 bases not matched to a gene; V was cut back by 6 bases and J by 2 bases. In DNA, the CDR3 is TGTGCCAGCAGGGAAGCGGGAGAAGCCTACAATGAGCAGTTCTTC. This encodes CASREAGEAYNEQFF.

This clone was seen just once. The chain combines TRBV5-1 with TRBJ2-3; the match to TRBD2 covers 10 bases. Germline assignment: CDR1 SGHRS and CDR2 YFSETQ. The CDR3 consists of 15 residues. Germline trimming cut 2 bases from V and 2 bases from J; bases unmatched to any gene: 2. This CDR3 reads CASSLLAGHTDTQYF. DNA of the CDR3: TGCGCCAGCAGCTTACTAGCGGGGCACACAGATACGCAGTATTTT.

The chain carries TRBV6-1 and TRBJ1-5, with D possibly matching TRBD1 (6 bases). CDR1 and CDR2 (germline): MNHNS, SASEGT. Between the trimmed V and J ends, which lost 2 bases and 1 base, there was a span of 9 bases. There are 15 residues in the CDR3. The CDR3 loop is CASSEQGTSNQPQHF. DNA for the CDR3: TGTGCCAGCAGTGAACAGGGGACGAGCAATCAGCCCCAGCATTTT.

The chain combines TRBV9 with TRBJ2-2; TRBD1 matches at 7 bases. V was clipped by 4 bases and J by 3 bases; unmatched bases: 9. The length of the CDR3 is 16 residues. Germline V CDR1 and CDR2: SGDLS, YYNGEE. Here the CDR3 reads CASSPRRGPYTGELFF. The CDR3 DNA reads TGTGCCAGCAGCCCCCGAAGGGGGCCCTACACCGGGGAGCTGTTTTTT.

For this clone: Distinct nucleotide sequences in the sample also encode this CDR3. V gene TRBV10-3 combines with J gene TRBJ2-1; D is possibly TRBD2 (7 bases). The germline gives CDR1 ENHRY, CDR2 SYGVKD. Trimming pared 8 bases from V and 0 bases from J, leaving 26 bases between. This CDR3 comprises 19 residues. The CDR3 DNA follows: TGTGCCATCCGTCGGGGGCTTCGGGGGGCCGGGCACTCCTACAATGAGCAGTTCTTC. It specifies CAIRRGLRGAGHSYNEQFF.

The chain couples TRBV5-1 to TRBJ2-4; maybe TRBD2 (6 bases). The length of the CDR3 is 15 residues. Trimming left V 4 bases short and J 6 bases short, with 17 bases between. Per germline, CDR1 SGHRS and CDR2 YFSETQ. CDR3: CASSPYTGVGNIQYF. The CDR3 coding sequence is TGCGCCAGCAGCCCTTATACGGGGGTCGGAAACATTCAGTACTTC.

The chain uses TRBV7-9 and TRBJ1-1; a weak D match, TRBD1 (6 bases). Deletions cut 0 bases from V and 5 bases from J, with 22 bases between. This CDR3 region has 18 residues. Germline V gene lookup returns CDR1 SEHNR and CDR2 FQNEAQ (reference sequence). The CDR3 reads CASSLAGQRFGLGTEAFF. CDR3 DNA: TGTGCCAGCAGCTTAGCAGGACAGCGTTTTGGTTTGGGGACTGAAGCTTTCTTT.

This clone was detected a few times. The chain has TRBV28 and TRBJ2-3, with 13 nucleotides matching TRBD2. The germline V gene has CDR1 MDHEN and CDR2 SYDVKM. The CDR3 is made up of 16 amino acids. V dropped 3 bases and J dropped 6; count of bases not matched to a gene: 6. The CDR3 DNA follows: TGTGCCAGCAGTTTCCCTACTAGCGGGGGGGCCGATACGCAGTATTTT. Translating gives CASSFPTSGGADTQYF.

The table lists this clone with a count of one. This sequence joins TRBV5-4 and TRBJ1-2; tentative D call: TRBD1 (5 bases). Germline-derived CDR1 and CDR2 are SGHNT and YYREEE (reference sequence). CDR3 length equals 13 residues. The V end lost 0 bases, the J end lost 5 bases, and 8 bases lay between the germline ends. The CDR3 DNA reads as TGTGCCAGCAGCTTGGAAGGGGCTTATGGCTACACCTTC. This gives the protein CASSLEGAYGYTF.

CDR3 sequence (DNA): TGTGCCAGCCTGGGACAGGGGATCTTCGAGCAGTACTTC. Translation gives CASLGQGIFEQYF. The chain links TRBV2 to TRBJ2-7, with 10 bases fitting TRBD1. CDR1 is SNHLY, CDR2 FYNNEI, per germline. V shed 8 bases, J shed 6 bases, and the junction held 7 bases outside the gene matches. The CDR3 is 13 amino acids. Full variable domain (outside the CDR3, taken from reference TRBV2 and TRBJ2-7): EPEVTQTPSHQVTQMGQEVILRCVPISNHLYFYWYRQILGQKVEFLVSFYNNEISEKSEIFDDQFSVERPDGSNFTLKIRSTKLEDSAMYFCASLGQGIFEQYFGPGTRLTVT.